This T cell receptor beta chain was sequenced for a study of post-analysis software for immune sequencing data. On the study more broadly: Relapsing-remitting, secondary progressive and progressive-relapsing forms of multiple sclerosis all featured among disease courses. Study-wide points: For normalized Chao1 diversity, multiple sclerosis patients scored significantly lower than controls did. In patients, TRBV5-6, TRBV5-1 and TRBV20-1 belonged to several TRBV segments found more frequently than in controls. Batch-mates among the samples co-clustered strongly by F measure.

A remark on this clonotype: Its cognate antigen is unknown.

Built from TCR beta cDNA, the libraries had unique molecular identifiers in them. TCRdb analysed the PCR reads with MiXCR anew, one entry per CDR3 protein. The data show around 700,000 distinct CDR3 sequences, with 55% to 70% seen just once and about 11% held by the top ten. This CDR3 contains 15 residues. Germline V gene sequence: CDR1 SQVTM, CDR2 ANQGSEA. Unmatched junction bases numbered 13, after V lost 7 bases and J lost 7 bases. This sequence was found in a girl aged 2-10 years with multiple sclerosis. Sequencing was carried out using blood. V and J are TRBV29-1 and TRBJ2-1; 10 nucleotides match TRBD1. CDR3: CSAHSGTGVGNEQFF. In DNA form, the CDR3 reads TGCAGCGCCCACTCAGGGACAGGGGTAGGGAATGAGCAGTTCTTC.